The rows below give T cell receptor beta chains drawn from one sample of a study of blood T cells in healthy people across ages. One entry per CDR3 protein results from TCRdb running MiXCR on the 5' RACE reads. The sample comprises about a million distinct CDR3 sequences, 45% to 60% of which are singletons, and 20% to 25% rests with the top ten. Sequencing used blood. These receptors all stem from a woman aged 60-70 years in good health. The CDR3 runs from the conserved cysteine through the conserved F or W. A D gene is named only where the DNA matches it firmly. Not all rows give a size; the values are once, few, many and, for expanded clones, a class.

V	length	size	J	D	CDR3	DNA
TRBV4-1	15	.	TRBJ2-7	.	CASSQTSGSYNEQYF	TGCGCCAGCAGCCAAACTAGTGGCTCCTACAATGAGCAGTACTTC
TRBV3-1	17	.	TRBJ2-1	TRBD2	CASSQSGILAGSNEQFF	TGTGCCAGCAGCCAATCGGGGATACTAGCGGGAAGTAATGAGCAGTTCTTC
TRBV7-2	14	.	TRBJ2-7	.	CASSPTLRQYEQYF	TGTGCCAGCAGCCCTACGCTGCGGCAATACGAGCAGTACTTC
TRBV15	17	.	TRBJ2-5	TRBD2	CAASRGLAGLNQETQYF	TGTGCCGCCAGCCGTGGACTAGCGGGCCTAAACCAAGAGACCCAGTACTTC
TRBV9	13	once	TRBJ1-1	.	CTSSVATGSEAFF	TGTACCAGCAGCGTAGCTACGGGATCTGAAGCTTTCTTT
TRBV7-8	16	.	TRBJ1-1	.	CASSSYPGLTNTEAFF	TGTGCCAGCAGCTCTTACCCGGGACTGACGAACACTGAAGCTTTCTTT
TRBV28	15	.	TRBJ2-5	.	CASRHRRAGWKTQYF	TGTGCCAGCAGACACCGCCGGGCGGGATGGAAGACCCAGTACTTC
TRBV28	13	.	TRBJ2-7	TRBD1	CACSRDSSYEQYF	TGTGCCTGCTCCCGGGACAGCTCCTACGAGCAGTACTTC
TRBV6-1	14	.	TRBJ2-1	TRBD2	CASSEGTRVGEQFF	TGTGCCAGCAGTGAAGGGACTAGAGTAGGTGAGCAGTTCTTC
TRBV28	17	few	TRBJ2-3	.	CASSLSGAENLGDTQYF	TGTGCCAGCAGTTTGTCGGGGGCAGAAAACTTGGGAGATACGCAGTATTTT
TRBV6-6	17	.	TRBJ2-3	TRBD2	CAIGLAGVGFGTDTQYF	TGTGCCATAGGACTAGCGGGAGTCGGATTTGGCACAGATACGCAGTATTTT
TRBV5-1	14	.	TRBJ2-7	TRBD2	CASSREGTNYEQYF	TGCGCCAGCAGCCGGGAGGGGACCAACTACGAGCAGTACTTC
TRBV4-2	15	.	TRBJ2-7	TRBD1	CASSKPGQGAGEQYF	TGTGCCAGCAGCAAACCGGGACAGGGGGCTGGCGAGCAGTACTTC
TRBV6-5	16	.	TRBJ2-3	.	CASSYSRAGMGDTQYF	TGTGCCAGCAGTTACTCACGGGCGGGGATGGGAGATACGCAGTATTTT
TRBV3-1	15	.	TRBJ2-1	.	CASSQGVALYNEQFF	TGTGCCAGCAGCCAAGGGGTAGCGCTCTACAATGAGCAGTTCTTC